The 6 T cell receptor beta chains given below trace back to one sample, sequenced in a study of shared clonotypes between healthy human individuals. The data were produced by immunoSEQ multiplex PCR, yet TCRdb's version contains in-frame clones alone and is incomplete. The repertoire holds around 1.5 million clones, with nearly 99% as singletons. The sequenced sample consisted of naive CD4+ T cells sorted from blood. This sample's subset: CD45RA+ positively selected. Receptors were obtained from a young man in good health.

For the CDR3, the DNA is TGTGCCAGCAGCTTGCCGCCTAGCTCGGGAGTGACCCAGTACTTC. Translated: CASSLPPSSGVTQYF. This chain connects TRBV5-6 to TRBJ2-5; a weak D match, TRBD2 (6 bases). Germline CDR1 reads SGHDT; CDR2 reads YYEEEE. Trimming left V 1 base short and J 7 bases short, with 17 bases between. The CDR3 consists of 15 residues. Complete variable domain (other parts from reference TRBV5-6 and TRBJ2-5): DAGVTQSPTHLIKTRGQQVTLRCSPKSGHDTVSWYQQALGQGPQFIFQYYEEEERQRGNFPDRFSGHQFPNYSSELNVNALLLGDSALYLCASSLPPSSGVTQYFGPGTRLLVL.

The chain uses TRBV14 and TRBJ2-7, with D uncertain. CDR3 length equals 15 residues. Germline-derived CDR1 and CDR2 are SGHDN and FVKESK. Trimming stripped 1 base from V and 3 bases from J, with 13 bases between. CDR3 region: CASSQALSDGYEQYF. In DNA, the CDR3 is TGTGCCAGCAGCCAAGCTCTAAGCGATGGCTACGAGCAGTACTTC.

This rearrangement joins TRBV6-5 to TRBJ2-1; 7 nucleotides line up with TRBD2. Germline CDR1 MNHEY, CDR2 SVGAGI. This CDR3 region has 15 residues. After removal of 6 bases from V and 1 base from J, the junction contained 6 bases not matched to a gene. The CDR3 DNA is TGTGCCAGCAGACCAGGCGGGAGTTCCTACAATGAGCAGTTCTTC. It codes for CASRPGGSSYNEQFF.

Comments on this clone: A read error may produce the germline difference seen at one junction end. This chain joins TRBV7-7 and TRBJ2-1; TRBD2 aligns across 11 bases. The CDR3 spans 18 residues. From germline, CDR1 is SSHAT and CDR2 FNYEAQ (reference sequence). The CDR3 here is CASSRNSIAGGPYNEQFF. Written as DNA, the CDR3 is TGTGCTAGCAGCCGGAATTCTATAGCGGGAGGGCCGTACAATGAGCAGTTCTTC.

DNA for the CDR3: TGTGCCAGCAGTTTTCAGGGGACTAGCGCCCCTCAAGAGACCCAGTACTTC. This translates into CASSFQGTSAPQETQYF. The J gene is TRBJ2-5, the V gene TRBV27; 10 bases match TRBD2. Losses at the gene ends were 3 bases for V and 2 bases for J; bases not matched to a gene: 9. This CDR3 has 17 amino acids. The germline V gene encodes CDR1 MNHEY and CDR2 SMNVEV (reference sequence).

The rearrangement uses TRBV7-3 and TRBJ2-5; D gene ambiguous. The CDR3 has 16 amino acids. Germline assignment: CDR1 SGHTA and CDR2 FQGTGA. Trimming pared 2 bases from V and 2 bases from J, leaving 15 bases between. The CDR3: CASSLFSRGSQETQYF. As DNA, the CDR3 is TGTGCCAGCAGCTTATTTTCCCGAGGCAGTCAAGAGACCCAGTACTTC.